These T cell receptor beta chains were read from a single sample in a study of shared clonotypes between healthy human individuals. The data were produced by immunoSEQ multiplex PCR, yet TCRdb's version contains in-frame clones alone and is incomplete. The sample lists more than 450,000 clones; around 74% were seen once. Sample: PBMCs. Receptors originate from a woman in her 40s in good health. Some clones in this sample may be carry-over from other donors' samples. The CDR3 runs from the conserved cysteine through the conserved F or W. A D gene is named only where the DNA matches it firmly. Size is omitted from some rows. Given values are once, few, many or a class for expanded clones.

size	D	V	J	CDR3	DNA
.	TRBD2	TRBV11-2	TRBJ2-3	CASSLRTAGASTDTQYF	TGTGCCAGCAGCTTAAGGACGGCGGGAGCTAGCACAGATACGCAGTATTTT
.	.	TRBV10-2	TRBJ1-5	CASKPGASNQPQHF	TGCGCCAGTAAGCCGGGAGCTAGCAATCAGCCCCAGCATTTT
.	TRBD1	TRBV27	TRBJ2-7	CASSLNRGSYEQYF	TGTGCCAGCAGTTTGAACAGGGGGTCCTACGAGCAGTACTTC
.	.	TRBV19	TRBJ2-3	CASSTRTAYPTTDTQYF	TGTGCCAGTAGTACTAGGACAGCCTACCCTACGACAGATACGCAGTATTTT
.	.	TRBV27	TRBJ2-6	CASSLSPASGANVLTF	TGTGCCAGCAGTTTATCCCCGGCCTCTGGGGCCAACGTCCTGACTTTC
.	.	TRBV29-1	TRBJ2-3	CSGATSTDTQYF	TGCAGCGGCGCTACGAGCACAGATACGCAGTATTTT
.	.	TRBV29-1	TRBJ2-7	CSVAGGGTYEQYF	TGCAGCGTCGCTGGGGGCGGGACGTACGAGCAGTACTTC
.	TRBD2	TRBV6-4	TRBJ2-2	CASSDSMRTSGSKQELFF	TGTGCCAGCAGTGACTCGATGCGGACTAGCGGGAGTAAACAGGAGCTGTTTTTT
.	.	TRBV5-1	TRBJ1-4	CASSQDGADPEKLFF	TGCGCCAGCAGCCAGGACGGAGCAGATCCCGAAAAACTGTTTTTT
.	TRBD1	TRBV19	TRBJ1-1	CATRTGAAPGTEAFF	TGTGCCACCCGGACAGGGGCCGCTCCGGGCACTGAAGCTTTCTTT
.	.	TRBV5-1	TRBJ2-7	CASSGGGTVSSYEQYF	TGCGCCAGCAGCGGGGGAGGGACAGTCAGCTCCTACGAGCAGTACTTC
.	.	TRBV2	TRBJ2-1	CASTQGRYNEQFF	TGTGCCAGCACACAGGGGAGGTACAATGAGCAGTTCTTC
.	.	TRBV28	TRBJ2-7	CATKDSYEQYF	TGTGCCACCAAGGACAGCTACGAGCAGTACTTC
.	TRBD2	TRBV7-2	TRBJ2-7	CASRDTRGTSGRISYEQYF	TGTGCCAGCAGAGATACGCGGGGGACTAGCGGGAGGATTTCCTACGAGCAGTACTTC
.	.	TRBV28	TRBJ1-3	CASSLRGAAGNTIYF	TGTGCCAGCAGCCTTCGCGGGGCGGCTGGAAACACCATATATTTT
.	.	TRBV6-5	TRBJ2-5	CASSGDWGRETQYF	TGTGCCAGCAGTGGGGATTGGGGGCGAGAGACCCAGTACTTC
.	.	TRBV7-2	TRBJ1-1	CASSLQVNANTEAFF	TGTGCCAGCAGCTTACAGGTTAACGCGAACACTGAAGCTTTCTTT
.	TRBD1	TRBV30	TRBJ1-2	CAWSSDGDRVPERYGYTF	TGTGCCTGGAGTTCCGATGGGGACAGGGTTCCCGAAAGATATGGCTACACCTTC
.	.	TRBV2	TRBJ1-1	CASSTDRNTEAFF	TGTGCCAGCAGTACCGACAGGAACACTGAAGCTTTCTTT
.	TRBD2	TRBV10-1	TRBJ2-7	CASSESTTSGRDWGISSYEQYF	TGCGCCAGCAGTGAGTCGACGACTAGCGGGAGGGACTGGGGTATAAGCTCCTACGAGCAGTACTTC
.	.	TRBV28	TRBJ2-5	CASRLSPSQETQYF	TGTGCCAGTAGGCTGTCCCCATCTCAAGAGACCCAGTACTTC
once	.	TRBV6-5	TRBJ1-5	CASSPGRNQPQHF	TGTGCCAGCAGTCCAGGGCGCAACCAGCCCCAGCATTTT
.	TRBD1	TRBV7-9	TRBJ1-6	CASSPWTGENQRPLHF	TGTGCCAGCAGCCCCTGGACAGGGGAGAACCAACGACCCCTCCACTTT
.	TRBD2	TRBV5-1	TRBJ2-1	CASSSLAGGQNEQFF	TGCGCCAGCAGCTCACTAGCGGGAGGGCAGAATGAGCAGTTCTTC
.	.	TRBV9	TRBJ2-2	CASSPPGTGAFGELFF	TGTGCCAGCAGCCCCCCCGGGACTGGGGCTTTCGGGGAGCTGTTTTTT
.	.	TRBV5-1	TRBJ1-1	CASSLTGAVNTEAFF	TGCGCCAGCAGCTTGACGGGCGCGGTGAACACTGAAGCTTTCTTT
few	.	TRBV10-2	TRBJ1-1	CASSGTENTEAFF	TGCGCCAGCAGTGGGACAGAGAACACTGAAGCTTTCTTT
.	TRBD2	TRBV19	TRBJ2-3	CASSIAAGVDTQYF	TGTGCCAGTAGTATTGCAGCGGGAGTGGATACGCAGTATTTT
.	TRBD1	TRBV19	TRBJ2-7	CASRGQGAYEQYF	TGTGCCAGTAGGGGACAGGGGGCCTACGAGCAGTACTTC
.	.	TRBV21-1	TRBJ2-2	CASKHGTDVSGELFF	TGTGCCAGCAAACACGGGACCGATGTGTCCGGGGAGCTGTTTTTT
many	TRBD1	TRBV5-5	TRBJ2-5	CASSQPQGEFIKETQYF	TGTGCCAGCAGCCAACCACAGGGGGAATTTATTAAAGAGACCCAGTACTTC
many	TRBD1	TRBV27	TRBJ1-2	CASSTRTGPYGYTF	TGTGCCAGCAGTACCCGGACAGGCCCCTATGGCTACACCTTC
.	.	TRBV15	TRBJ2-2	CATSRGGGPGELFF	TGTGCCACCAGCAGAGGTGGTGGCCCCGGGGAGCTGTTTTTT
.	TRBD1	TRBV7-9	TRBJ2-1	CASSLENRGGFF	TGTGCCAGCAGCTTAGAGAACAGGGGCGGGTTCTTC
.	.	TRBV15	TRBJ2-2	CATSRSKGTGELFF	TGTGCCACCAGCAGGTCTAAAGGCACCGGGGAGCTGTTTTTT
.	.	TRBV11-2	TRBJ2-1	CASSPLGSEWQFF	TGTGCCAGCAGTCCTTTGGGTTCGGAATGGCAGTTCTTC
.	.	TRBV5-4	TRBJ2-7	CASAPSAAVSYEQYF	TGTGCCAGCGCTCCATCGGCGGCAGTCTCCTACGAGCAGTACTTC
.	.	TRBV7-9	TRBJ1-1	CASSAGWNTEAFF	TGTGCCAGCAGCGCTGGTTGGAACACTGAAGCTTTCTTT
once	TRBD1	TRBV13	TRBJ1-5	CASSSQQGNQPQHF	TGTGCCAGCAGCTCCCAACAGGGGAATCAGCCCCAGCATTTT
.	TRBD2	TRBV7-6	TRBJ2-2	CASSSRSLLAGDKLTGELFF	TGTGCCAGCAGCTCCCGATCGTTACTAGCGGGCGACAAACTCACCGGGGAGCTGTTTTTT
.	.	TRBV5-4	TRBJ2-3	CASSLRGSTDTQYF	TGTGCCAGCAGCCTCCGCGGGAGCACAGATACGCAGTATTTT
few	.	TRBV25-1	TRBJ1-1	CASSDPGGTEAFF	TGTGCCAGCAGTGACCCGGGGGGAACTGAAGCTTTCTTT
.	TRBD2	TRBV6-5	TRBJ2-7	CASWAGGPYEQYF	TGTGCCAGCTGGGCGGGGGGTCCCTACGAGCAGTACTTC
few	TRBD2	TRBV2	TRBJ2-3	CASSALSGSGDTQYF	TGTGCCAGCAGCGCCCTTAGCGGGAGTGGGGATACGCAGTATTTT
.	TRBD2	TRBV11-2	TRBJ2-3	CASSTRTSGNPDTQYF	TGTGCCAGCAGCACCCGGACTAGCGGGAACCCAGATACGCAGTATTTT
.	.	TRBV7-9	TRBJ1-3	CASSLGGQRSGNTIYF	TGTGCCAGCAGCTTAGGAGGACAGCGCTCTGGAAACACCATATATTTT
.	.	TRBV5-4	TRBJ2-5	CASSLYQREETQYF	TGTGCCAGCAGCTTGTACCAGCGGGAAGAGACCCAGTACTTC
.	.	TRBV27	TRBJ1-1	CASSAAGPNTEAFF	TGTGCCAGCAGTGCCGCGGGACCGAACACTGAAGCTTTCTTT